These 31 T cell receptor beta chains were all obtained from the same sample, sequenced in a study of T-cell reconstitution after alpha-beta-depleted transplantation in children. Unique molecular identifiers were built into the TCRbeta library. One entry per CDR3 protein results from TCRdb running MiXCR on the PCR reads. The repertoire consists of about 980,000 distinct CDR3 sequences, with around 30% occurring once and the leading ten covering 25% to 35%. The sequenced sample was PBMCs, mostly from graft donor cells, obtained 360 days after TCRalphabeta/CD19-depleted stem cell transplant. Source of these receptors: a boy less than two years old who had a stem cell transplant for SCID, so the T cells may come from the graft donor.

The chain has TRBV20-1 and TRBJ2-7; either TRBD1 or TRBD2 may fit D (5 bases each). This CDR3 comprises 15 residues. The V and J ends lost 5 bases and 2 bases respectively, with 19 bases between them. Germline CDR1 DFQATT, CDR2 SNEGSKA (reference sequence). Written as DNA, the CDR3 is TGCAGTGCTCGATACGAGAGGGGTTCCCCCTACGAGCAGTACTTC. It specifies CSARYERGSPYEQYF.

The rearrangement joins TRBV5-1 to TRBJ1-1; the match to TRBD1 covers 8 bases. The germline CDR1 and CDR2 sequences are SGHRS and YFSETQ. Unmatched junction bases numbered 7, after V lost 2 bases and J lost 1 base. This CDR3 is 16 amino acids long. CDR3 residues: CASSFRTGKENTEAFF. The CDR3 DNA follows: TGCGCCAGCAGCTTCCGGACAGGGAAGGAGAACACTGAAGCTTTCTTT.

This sequence joins TRBV2 and TRBJ2-7; no clear D. CDR1 and CDR2 from the germline V gene are SNHLY and FYNNEI. Deletions cut 0 bases from V and 5 bases from J, with 8 bases between. The CDR3 runs to 13 residues. DNA for the CDR3: TGTGCCAGCAGTGAAGCTCACAGCCACGAGCAGTACTTC. It translates to CASSEAHSHEQYF.

This clonotype was seen a handful of times. V and J are TRBV18 and TRBJ2-5, with 8 positions matching TRBD1. After removal of 4 bases from V and 4 bases from J, the junction contained 8 bases not matched to a gene. Per germline, CDR1 KGHSH and CDR2 LQKENI. This CDR3 has 15 amino acids. The CDR3 protein is CASSQVQGARETQYF. The CDR3 DNA is TGTGCCAGCTCACAGGTTCAGGGGGCACGAGAGACCCAGTACTTC. The full variable domain, its missing parts supplied by reference TRBV18 and TRBJ2-5, is NAGVMQNPRHLVRRRGQEARLRCSPMKGHSHVYWYRQLPEEGLKFMVYLQKENIIDESGMPKERFSAEFPKEGPSILRIQQVVRGDSAAYFCASSQVQGARETQYFGPGTRLLVL.

V and J are TRBV3-1 and TRBJ2-1; TRBD1 or TRBD2 may be the D gene (6 bases each). CDR1 is LGHDT, CDR2 YNNKEL, per germline (reference sequence). V lost 4 bases and J 8 bases, leaving 9 bases between the germline ends. This CDR3 is 12 amino acids long. Here the CDR3 reads CASSRRGYEQFF. The CDR3 nucleotides read TGTGCCAGCAGCCGGAGGGGGTATGAGCAGTTCTTC.

The CDR3 DNA follows: TGTGCCAGCAGCTTAGTAGAGGGGGCGAACTACGAGCAGTACTTC. Protein product: CASSLVEGANYEQYF. The chain recombines TRBV7-2 with TRBJ2-7; 7 bases are a match to TRBD1. V shed 1 base and J 3 bases; nucleotides not matched to a gene: 6. CDR1 SGHTA and CDR2 FQGNSA come from the germline V gene. The CDR3 loop spans 15 amino acids.

This clonotype occurred a few times. This sequence joins TRBV29-1 and TRBJ2-3; 10 nucleotides agree with TRBD2. Trimming removed 6 bases from V and 2 bases from J; junction bases left unmatched: 8. Germline V lookup: CDR1 SQVTM, CDR2 ANQGSEA. The CDR3 totals 15 residues. The CDR3 DNA reads TGCAGCGTCCTCAAGCGGGGGGGCTTCACAGATACGCAGTATTTT. Its protein product is CSVLKRGGFTDTQYF.

V gene TRBV6-2 or TRBV6-3 combines with J gene TRBJ2-7; D gene uncertain. CDR3 length: 15 residues. Germline V gene data show CDR1 as MNHEY and CDR2 as SVGEGT. Trimming shortened V by 2 bases and J by 2 bases, and 13 bases separated the two germline ends. CDR3 region: CASSYDGNPTYEQYF. The CDR3 region has the DNA TGTGCCAGCAGTTACGACGGCAACCCTACCTACGAGCAGTACTTC.

The CDR3 DNA sequence: TGCAGTGCTTCTAAATTGAACACTGAAGCTTTCTTT. This sequence encodes CSASKLNTEAFF. This chain joins TRBV20-1 and TRBJ1-1; D gene unclear. The V gene's germline CDR1 is DFQATT and CDR2 SNEGSKA (reference sequence). The CDR3 is made up of 12 amino acids. Trimming left V 5 bases short and J 0 bases short, with 7 bases between.

CDR3 sequence: CASSRTGGSDEQYF. CDR3 nucleotide sequence: TGTGCCAGCTCACGGACAGGGGGTTCCGACGAGCAGTACTTC. The chain joins TRBV18 to TRBJ2-7; TRBD1 agrees at 10 bases. The CDR3 is 14 amino acids. Germline V CDR1 and CDR2: KGHSH, LQKENI. The V and J ends lost 4 bases and 5 bases, in that order; junction bases with no gene match: 5.

A word on this clonotype: One end of the junction varies from germline; a read error may be responsible. This chain's CDR3 is CSVEDSARNTGELFF. DNA of the CDR3: TGCAGCGTAGAAGACAGCGCCCGGAACACCGGGGAGCTGTTTTTT. V gene TRBV29-1 combines with J gene TRBJ2-2; TRBD1 might be the D (5 bases). Germline CDR1 reads SQVTM; CDR2 reads ANQGSEA. The CDR3 has 15 residues.

This clonotype was observed once. Germline is not matched at one junction end, which may reflect a read error. The chain joins TRBV28 to TRBJ2-7, with D uncertain. Germline assignment: CDR1 MDHEN and CDR2 SYDVKM. The CDR3 is 14 amino acids. The CDR3 loop reads CPSSFDRSRYEQYF. Written as DNA, the CDR3 is TGTCCCAGCAGTTTTGACCGTAGCCGCTACGAGCAGTACTTC.

The rearrangement links TRBV3-1 to TRBJ2-5, with TRBD1 matching 7 bases. Germline CDR1 is LGHDT and CDR2 is YNNKEL (reference sequence). With V trimmed by 4 bases and J by 5 bases, 13 bases remained unmatched. CDR3 length: 16 residues. CDR3 bases: TGTGCCAGCAGCCCCAGGGCCAGGGGGTTTGAGGAGACCCAGTACTTC. Translated: CASSPRARGFEETQYF.

In its sample, this clonotype was seen a few times. The chain employs TRBV6-5 and TRBJ2-5; 9 nucleotides align to TRBD1. There are 14 residues in the CDR3. V shed 4 bases and J 2 bases; nucleotides not matched to a gene: 2. Germline V CDR1 and CDR2: MNHEY, SVGAGI. The CDR3 is CASSWGQGQETQYF. The CDR3, as DNA: TGTGCCAGCAGTTGGGGACAGGGTCAAGAGACCCAGTACTTC.

This chain connects TRBV20-1 to TRBJ2-3, with a weak D call TRBD2 (5 bases). The germline V and J ends were trimmed by 3 bases and 0 bases, with 22 bases remaining between them. The CDR3 is 18 residues long. Germline CDR1 and CDR2: DFQATT and SNEGSKA (reference sequence). The CDR3 DNA sequence: TGCAGTGCTAGCGGAGCGGCCCTGGGCGGAGCAAGCACAGATACGCAGTATTTT. Protein product: CSASGAALGGASTDTQYF.

The J gene is TRBJ2-7, the V gene TRBV20-1; 7 bases agree with TRBD1. Germline CDR1 and CDR2: DFQATT and SNEGSKA (reference sequence). CDR3 length equals 13 residues. The CDR3, as DNA: TGCAGCCTAGGGACAGAATTAGCCTACGAGCAGTACTTC. It codes for CSLGTELAYEQYF.

This chain uses TRBV28 with TRBJ2-1; 9 nucleotides line up with TRBD2. The V and J ends lost 3 bases and 7 bases, in that order; junction bases with no gene match: 13. Germline CDR1 and CDR2: MDHEN and SYDVKM. The CDR3 runs to 17 residues. The CDR3 here is CASSFPILAGNGNEQFF. The CDR3 coding sequence is TGTGCCAGCAGTTTTCCCATTCTAGCGGGGAACGGGAATGAGCAGTTCTTC.

This chain connects TRBV3-1 to TRBJ1-2; no reliable D call. The CDR3 consists of 14 residues. CDR1 is LGHDT and CDR2 is YNNKEL in the germline V gene (reference sequence). Between the trimmed V and J ends, which lost 0 bases and 6 bases, there was a span of 11 bases. This CDR3 is CASSQDRGYNGYTF. The CDR3 bases are TGTGCCAGCAGCCAAGATCGTGGGTATAATGGCTACACCTTC.

The chain has TRBV27 and TRBJ1-5, with unresolved D. With 3 bases removed from V and 0 bases from J, the gap between germline ends came to 12 bases. CDR3 length: 16 residues. Per germline, CDR1 MNHEY and CDR2 SMNVEV (reference sequence). CDR3: CASSLNIPASNQPQHF. As DNA, the CDR3 is TGTGCCAGCAGTTTGAACATCCCGGCTAGCAATCAGCCCCAGCATTTT.

The chain couples TRBV5-1 to TRBJ2-1, with D possibly being TRBD1 or TRBD2 (5 bases each). Trimming removed 0 bases from V and 0 bases from J, with 10 bases in between. Per the germline V gene, CDR1 is SGHRS and CDR2 is YFSETQ. CDR3 length: 16 amino acids. In DNA, the CDR3 is TGCGCCAGCAGCTTGGTACCAGGGAGCTCCTACAATGAGCAGTTCTTC. Translation gives CASSLVPGSSYNEQFF.

This CDR3 is CASSQDPSVAGEVDTQYF. Written as DNA, the CDR3 is TGCGCCAGCAGCCAAGACCCATCCGTGGCGGGGGAGGTAGATACGCAGTATTTT. The chain employs TRBV4-1 and TRBJ2-3; 7 bases line up with TRBD2. CDR3 size: 18 residues. V dropped 0 bases and J dropped 5; count of bases not matched to a gene: 14. The germline gives CDR1 MGHRA, CDR2 YSYEKL.

This clonotype was observed a few times. The chain employs TRBV20-1 and TRBJ2-7; TRBD2 might be the D (6 bases). Germline CDR1 reads DFQATT; CDR2 reads SNEGSKA (reference sequence). The V end was cut by 7 bases, the J end by 1 base, with 20 bases between. The CDR3 runs to 15 residues. The CDR3 DNA is TGCAGTGTTGTTTCCCTCAGGCGGGGATCCTACGAGCAGTACTTC. Translation: CSVVSLRRGSYEQYF.

This chain links TRBV5-1 with TRBJ2-1; the D is unclear. This CDR3 has 16 residues. V was trimmed by 2 bases and J by 6 bases, leaving 18 bases between them. The V gene's germline CDR1 is SGHRS and CDR2 YFSETQ. The CDR3 here is CASSFIKSLGLNEQFF. The CDR3 DNA is TGCGCCAGCAGCTTCATCAAGAGTTTGGGTCTCAATGAGCAGTTCTTC.

This clonotype turned up a few times. V gene TRBV27 combines with J gene TRBJ2-7; 7 bases are a match to TRBD1. This CDR3 region has 14 residues. J was trimmed by 3 bases and V by 5 bases; bases with no gene match: 7. The V gene's germline CDR1 is MNHEY and CDR2 SMNVEV (reference sequence). CDR3 region: CASSRWDSLYEQYF. CDR3 sequence (DNA): TGTGCCAGCAGTCGATGGGACAGCCTCTACGAGCAGTACTTC.

In this sample, this clonotype turned up a few times. This chain joins TRBV12-3 or TRBV12-4 and TRBJ1-1, with TRBD1 identical over 8 bases. With 5 bases clipped from V and 5 bases from J, the junction kept 4 bases outside the gene matches. CDR3 length equals 13 residues. CDR3 loop: CASSAQGVTEAFF. CDR3 sequence (DNA): TGTGCCAGCAGTGCACAGGGGGTGACTGAAGCTTTCTTT.

This chain connects TRBV29-1 to TRBJ1-1, with a tentative D call TRBD1 (5 bases). The CDR3 runs 10 residues. CDR1 SQVTM and CDR2 ANQGSEA come from the germline V gene. The V end lost 3 bases, the J end lost 11 bases, and 10 bases lay between the germline ends. In nucleotides, the CDR3 is TGCAGCGTTGAGTGGGGGGAGGCTTTCTTT. Translation: CSVEWGEAFF.

This clonotype was seen at least ten times. This sequence joins TRBV5-1 and TRBJ2-5; D call uncertain. The CDR3 covers 15 residues. The germline V gene has CDR1 SGHRS and CDR2 YFSETQ. The V end lost 0 bases, the J end lost 1 base, and 10 bases lay between the germline ends. The CDR3 spells CASSLDAKRQETQYF. The CDR3 nucleotides read TGCGCCAGCAGCTTGGACGCGAAACGCCAAGAGACCCAGTACTTC.

V usage is TRBV6-2 or TRBV6-3 and J usage is TRBJ1-1; D is uncertain. The length of the CDR3 is 13 residues. Germline assignment: CDR1 MNHEY and CDR2 SVGEGT. Trimming left V 7 bases short and J 4 bases short, with 13 bases between. The CDR3 spells CASTSSLGTEAFF. CDR3 sequence (DNA): TGTGCCAGCACTTCTAGCCTTGGCACTGAAGCTTTCTTT.

The table lists this clonotype with a few counts. This chain connects TRBV5-1 to TRBJ1-4; D call uncertain. The germline gives CDR1 SGHRS, CDR2 YFSETQ. The CDR3 length is 17 residues. V lost 2 bases, J lost 6 bases, and 20 bases lay in between. The CDR3, as DNA: TGCGCCAGCAGCTTCTCGGGTCCTCTCGGCGGGGATGAAAAACTGTTTTTT. This translates into CASSFSGPLGGDEKLFF.

The rearrangement joins TRBV12-3 or TRBV12-4 to TRBJ2-1; weak D call: TRBD2 (5 bases). The CDR3 covers 13 residues. With 9 bases removed from V and 9 bases from J, the gap between germline ends came to 18 bases. CDR3 sequence (DNA): TGTGCCAGTCTTCCTTCTTCGGGGAGTGAGCAGTTCTTC. Its protein is CASLPSSGSEQFF.

This clonotype was counted at least ten times. The rearrangement uses TRBV10-3 and TRBJ2-3, with D perhaps matching TRBD1 (6 bases). The CDR3 length is 15 residues. Germline V CDR1 and CDR2: ENHRY, SYGVKD. Trimming took 8 bases from V and 2 from J, leaving 17 bases between them. CDR3 protein: CAIGRDTFATDTQYF. The CDR3 nucleotides are TGTGCCATCGGCCGGGACACCTTCGCCACAGATACGCAGTATTTT.